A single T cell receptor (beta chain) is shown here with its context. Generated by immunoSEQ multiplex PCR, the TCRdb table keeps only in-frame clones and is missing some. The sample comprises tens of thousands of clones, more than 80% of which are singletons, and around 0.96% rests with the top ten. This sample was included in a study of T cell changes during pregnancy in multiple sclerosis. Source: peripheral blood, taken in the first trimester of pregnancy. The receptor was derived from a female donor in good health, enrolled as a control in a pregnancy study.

The CDR3 coding sequence is TGTGCCAGCAGTTTAGTTTCTCCTACCCTCTATGGCTACACCTTC. It is translated as CASSLVSPTLYGYTF. The chain has TRBV28 and TRBJ1-2; D is unresolved. The CDR3 is made up of 15 amino acids. V gave up 2 bases and J gave up 4 bases, with 14 bases separating them. The germline V gene has CDR1 MDHEN and CDR2 SYDVKM.